The 10 T cell receptor beta chains reported below all come from one sample, sequenced in a study of blood T cells in healthy people across ages. The authors ran a second PCR of about 7 to 12 cycles using a sample-barcoded 5' primer and a J-beta primer mix. TCRdb fed the 5' RACE reads into MiXCR, producing one record per CDR3 protein. The sample records over 1.5 million distinct CDR3 sequences, 49% being singletons. Material: blood. The origin of the receptors is a woman in her thirties or forties in good health.

This clonotype has only a few counts. The chain links TRBV7-2 to TRBJ2-1; D is ambiguous. V gave up 5 bases and J gave up 0 bases, with 11 bases separating them. This CDR3 comprises 15 residues. CDR1 and CDR2 (germline): SGHTA, FQGNSA. In DNA, the CDR3 is TGTGCCAGCAGCCTAAGCGCGAGCTCCTACAATGAGCAGTTCTTC. This gives the protein CASSLSASSYNEQFF.

V gene TRBV4-2 combines with J gene TRBJ2-4; 14 bases map to TRBD2. This CDR3 region has 22 residues. Germline loops: CDR1 LGHNA, CDR2 YNFKEQ. V lost 2 bases and J lost 0; bases outside the gene matches: 15. This chain's CDR3 is CASSQLPPGLAGDTGAKNIQYF. In DNA form, the CDR3 reads TGTGCCAGCAGCCAACTTCCGCCGGGACTAGCGGGGGATACCGGAGCCAAAAACATTCAGTACTTC.

This chain uses TRBV12-3 or TRBV12-4 with TRBJ1-1, with 9 bases fitting TRBD1. The CDR3 sequence is 15 residues long. V dropped 8 bases and J dropped 3; count of bases not matched to a gene: 10. The CDR3 sequence is CASGLGTGWDTEAFF. CDR3 nucleotides: TGTGCCAGCGGACTTGGGACAGGGTGGGACACTGAAGCTTTCTTT.

The rearrangement joins TRBV6-1 to TRBJ1-1; possible D gene TRBD1, 5 bases. V was clipped by 2 bases and J by 0 bases, with 10 bases between them. This CDR3 is built from 15 residues. Per the germline V gene, CDR1 is MNHNS and CDR2 is SASEGT. In DNA, the CDR3 is TGTGCCAGCAGTGAACCGGGACGGCTGAACACTGAAGCTTTCTTT. It translates to CASSEPGRLNTEAFF.

The table lists this clonotype with a few counts. At one boundary the junction diverges from the germline segment, which might be a read error. V and J are TRBV28 and TRBJ2-7; D is unresolved. The germline V gene encodes CDR1 MDHEN and CDR2 SYDVKM. The CDR3 sequence is 12 residues long. CDR3 region: CAGSLDGYEQYF. In nucleotides, the CDR3 is TGTGCCGGCAGTTTGGACGGATACGAGCAGTACTTC.

This clonotype was detected a few times. DNA of the CDR3: TGTGCCAGCAGTGGCAGCCGGGACTTACAGTACCAAGAGACCCAGTACTTC. Its translation: CASSGSRDLQYQETQYF. The rearrangement links TRBV27 to TRBJ2-5; D is possibly TRBD2 (6 bases). CDR1 MNHEY and CDR2 SMNVEV come from the germline V gene (reference sequence). Trimming left V 5 bases short and J 0 bases short, with 19 bases between. This CDR3 region has 17 residues.

The chain recombines TRBV2 with TRBJ2-6; D unclear. From germline, CDR1 is SNHLY and CDR2 FYNNEI. The CDR3 has 15 residues. V lost 6 bases and J 0 bases, leaving 9 bases between the germline ends. Here the CDR3 reads CASRPPGSGANVLTF. As DNA, the CDR3 is TGTGCCAGCAGACCCCCGGGCTCTGGGGCCAACGTCCTGACTTTC.

The chain is built from TRBV12-3 or TRBV12-4 and TRBJ1-1; D is uncertain. The CDR3 is 13 residues long. Between the trimmed V and J ends, which lost 7 bases and 1 base, there was a span of 10 bases. CDR3 coding DNA: TGTGCCAGCACAAACGGACCGAACACTGAAGCTTTCTTT. It encodes CASTNGPNTEAFF.

Of note for this clonotype: At one end, the junction sequence differs from germline, possibly due to a read error. The genes are TRBV7-2 and TRBJ1-3; D call uncertain. The germline V gene has CDR1 SGHTA and CDR2 FQGNSA. There are 16 residues in the CDR3. The CDR3 DNA reads TGTGCCGGCAGCCCTCGTCCCCGGGGCTCTGGAAACACCATATATTTT. This sequence encodes CAGSPRPRGSGNTIYF. Full variable domain (outside the CDR3, taken from reference TRBV7-2 and TRBJ1-3): GAGVSQSPSNKVTEKGKDVELRCDPISGHTALYWYRQSLGQGLEFLIYFQGNSAPDKSGLPSDRFSAERTGGSVSTLTIQRTQQEDSAVYLCAGSPRPRGSGNTIYFGEGSWLTVV.

The chain joins TRBV27 to TRBJ1-5, with D perhaps TRBD1 (5 bases). V lost 6 bases and J 10 bases, leaving 16 bases between the germline ends. The CDR3 loop spans 13 amino acids. Looked up from germline, CDR1 is MNHEY and CDR2 is SMNVEV (reference sequence). The CDR3 protein is CASRSSMTVPQHF. The CDR3 region has the DNA TGTGCCAGCAGATCCAGCATGACAGTCCCCCAGCATTTT.